Following are 9 T cell receptor beta chains from one sample sequenced in a study of human T cells and chemical hapten exposure. The time point: patch test 3, about 24 weeks after DPC sensitization. Treatment here: therapeutic diphenylcyclopropenone sensitization with weekly scalp DPC. TCRdb re-analysed the RACE reads in MiXCR, keeping a single row per CDR3 protein. Altogether around 110,000 distinct CDR3 sequences are present, approximately 10% being singletons, with the ten largest covering under 2.5%. The material sequenced was whole blood, taken in connection with sensitization to the hapten diphenylcyclopropenone (DPC). The source of these receptors is a woman aged 50 to 65 with alopecia areata. Some clones in this sample may be carry-over from other donors' samples.

The table lists this clonotype with a few counts. The rearrangement uses TRBV5-1 and TRBJ2-5; D might be TRBD1 or TRBD2, each matching 5 bases. The CDR3 is 14 residues long. Trimming left V 7 bases short and J 5 bases short, with 18 bases between. Germline V lookup: CDR1 SGHRS, CDR2 YFSETQ. The CDR3 spells CASFLRVGAETQYF. CDR3 sequence (DNA): TGCGCCAGCTTCCTGCGGGTCGGGGCGGAGACCCAGTACTTC.

The rearrangement uses TRBV20-1 and TRBJ1-1, with D uncertain. The CDR3 consists of 12 residues. In germline, CDR1 is DFQATT, CDR2 SNEGSKA (reference sequence). Trimming removed 6 bases at V and 5 bases at J, with 13 bases between. The CDR3 here is CSAPSGMTEAFF. The CDR3 region has the DNA TGCAGTGCCCCCAGCGGAATGACTGAAGCTTTCTTT.

A few counts support this clonotype. The chain is built from TRBV28 and TRBJ1-5, with no clear D. The CDR3 sequence is 15 residues long. Deletions cut 6 bases from V and 0 bases from J, with 12 bases between. Germline V CDR1 and CDR2: MDHEN, SYDVKM. The CDR3 nucleotides read TGTGCCAGCAGCCTGACTGCGTATAGCAATCAGCCCCAGCATTTT. Its protein product is CASSLTAYSNQPQHF. The full variable domain, rest sourced from reference TRBV28 and TRBJ1-5, is DVKVTQSSRYLVKRTGEKVFLECVQDMDHENMFWYRQDPGLGLRLIYFSYDVKMKEKGDIPEGYSVSREKKERFSLILESASTNQTSMYLCASSLTAYSNQPQHFGDGTRLSIL.

The CDR3 DNA reads as TGTGCCACCGTGAACTCCCTAACTTACAATGAGCAGTTCTTC. Its translation is CATVNSLTYNEQFF. The V gene is TRBV6-2 or TRBV6-3, the J gene TRBJ2-1; D unclear. Germline CDR1 MNHEY, CDR2 SVGEGT. The CDR3 sequence is 14 residues long. The V gene lost 10 bases and the J gene lost 4 bases, with 17 bases spanning the gap.

This chain uses TRBV4-2 with TRBJ1-6; tentatively, D is TRBD1 (5 bases). The CDR3 contains 16 residues. Trimming removed 0 bases from V and 7 bases from J, with 13 bases in between. The germline CDR1 and CDR2 sequences are LGHNA and YNFKEQ. Here the CDR3 reads CASSQDRAQANSPLHF. Here the CDR3 DNA reads TGTGCCAGCAGCCAAGATAGGGCACAGGCAAATTCACCCCTCCACTTT.

This chain links TRBV12-3 or TRBV12-4 with TRBJ1-2, with 7 positions matching TRBD1. This CDR3 region has 15 residues. The junction had 10 bases not matched to a gene; V was cut back by 5 bases and J by 4 bases. Here the CDR3 DNA reads TGTGCCAGCAGTCCCGGGACAGCTGGGGGCTATGGCTACACCTTC. It specifies CASSPGTAGGYGYTF.

This chain uses TRBV9 with TRBJ2-3, with TRBD1 matching over 8 bases. Germline values: CDR1 SGDLS, CDR2 YYNGEE. The CDR3 is made up of 15 amino acids. Unmatched junction bases numbered 5, after V lost 3 bases and J lost 2 bases. The CDR3 loop reads CASSAQGALTDTQYF. In nucleotides, the CDR3 is TGTGCCAGCAGCGCCCAGGGGGCTCTCACAGATACGCAGTATTTT. The full variable domain, its missing parts supplied by reference TRBV9 and TRBJ2-3, is DSGVTQTPKHLITATGQRVTLRCSPRSGDLSVYWYQQSLDQGLQFLIQYYNGEERAKGNILERFSAQQFPDLHSELNLSSLELGDSALYFCASSAQGALTDTQYFGPGTRLTVL.

Many counts were recorded for this clonotype. The chain has TRBV10-3 and TRBJ2-1, with unresolved D. Germline V gene sequence: CDR1 ENHRY, CDR2 SYGVKD. The ends were cut back, 8 bases at V and 5 bases at J, with 4 bases in the middle. CDR3 length equals 10 residues. The CDR3 loop reads CAIGDNEQFF. The DNA for the CDR3 is TGTGCCATCGGGGACAATGAGCAGTTCTTC.

This clonotype was counted a few times. The chain combines TRBV5-1 with TRBJ1-3; the D is unclear. Germline CDR1 reads SGHRS; CDR2 reads YFSETQ. This CDR3 region has 13 residues. Trimming took 0 bases from V and 4 from J, leaving 5 bases between them. The chain's CDR3 is CASSLAGGNTIYF. CDR3 in DNA: TGCGCCAGCAGCTTGGCCGGAGGAAACACCATATATTTT.